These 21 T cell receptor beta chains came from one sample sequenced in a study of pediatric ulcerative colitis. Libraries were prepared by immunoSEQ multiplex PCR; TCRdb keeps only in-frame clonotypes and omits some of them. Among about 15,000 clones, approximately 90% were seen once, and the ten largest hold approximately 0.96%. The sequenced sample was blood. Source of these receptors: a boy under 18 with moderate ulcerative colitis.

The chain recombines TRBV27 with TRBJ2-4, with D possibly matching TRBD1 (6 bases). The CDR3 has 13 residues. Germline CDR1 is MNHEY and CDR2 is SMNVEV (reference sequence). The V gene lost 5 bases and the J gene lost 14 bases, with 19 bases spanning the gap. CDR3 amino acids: CASSAPGTLLKYF. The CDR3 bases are TGTGCCAGCAGTGCTCCAGGGACACTACTAAAGTACTTC.

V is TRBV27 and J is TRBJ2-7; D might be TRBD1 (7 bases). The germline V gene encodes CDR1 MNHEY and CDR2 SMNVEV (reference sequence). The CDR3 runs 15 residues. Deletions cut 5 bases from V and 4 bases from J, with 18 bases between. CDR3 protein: CASSVDPSGGYEQYF. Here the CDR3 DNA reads TGTGCCAGCAGTGTGGACCCCTCAGGGGGGTACGAGCAGTACTTC.

CDR3 bases: TGTGCCAGCAGCGCTGGGACAATTGAAGCTTTCTTT. Amino acids: CASSAGTIEAFF. This chain links TRBV5-8 with TRBJ1-1; possible D gene TRBD1, 6 bases. CDR1 is SGHTS, CDR2 YDEGEE, per germline. V gave up 4 bases and J gave up 7 bases, with 11 bases separating them. This CDR3 comprises 12 residues.

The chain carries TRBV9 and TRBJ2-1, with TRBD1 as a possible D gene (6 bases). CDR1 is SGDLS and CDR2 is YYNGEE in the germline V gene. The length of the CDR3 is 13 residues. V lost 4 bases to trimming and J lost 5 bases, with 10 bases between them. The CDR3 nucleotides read TGTGCCAGCAGCCAGGGGTGGGACAATGAGCAGTTCTTC. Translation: CASSQGWDNEQFF. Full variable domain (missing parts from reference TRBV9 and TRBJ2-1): DSGVTQTPKHLITATGQRVTLRCSPRSGDLSVYWYQQSLDQGLQFLIQYYNGEERAKGNILERFSAQQFPDLHSELNLSSLELGDSALYFCASSQGWDNEQFFGPGTRLTVL.

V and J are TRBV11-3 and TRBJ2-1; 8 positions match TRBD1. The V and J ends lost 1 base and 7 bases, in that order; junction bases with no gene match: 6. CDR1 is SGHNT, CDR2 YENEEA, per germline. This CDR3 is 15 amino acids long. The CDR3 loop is CASSLAAQGANEQFF. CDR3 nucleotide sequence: TGTGCCAGCAGCTTAGCCGCGCAGGGGGCAAATGAGCAGTTCTTC.

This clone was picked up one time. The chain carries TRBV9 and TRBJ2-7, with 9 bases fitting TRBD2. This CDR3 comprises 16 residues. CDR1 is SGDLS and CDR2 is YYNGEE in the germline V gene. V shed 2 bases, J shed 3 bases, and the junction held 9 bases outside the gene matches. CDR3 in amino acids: CASSVRAGTSLYEQYF. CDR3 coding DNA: TGTGCCAGCAGCGTCCGCGCCGGGACTAGCCTCTACGAGCAGTACTTC.

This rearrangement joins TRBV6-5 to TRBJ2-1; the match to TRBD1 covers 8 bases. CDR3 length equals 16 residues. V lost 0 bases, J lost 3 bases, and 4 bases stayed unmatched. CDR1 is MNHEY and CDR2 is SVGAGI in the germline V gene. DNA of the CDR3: TGTGCCAGCAGTTACTCGACAGGGGAGGTCTACAATGAGCAGTTCTTC. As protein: CASSYSTGEVYNEQFF.

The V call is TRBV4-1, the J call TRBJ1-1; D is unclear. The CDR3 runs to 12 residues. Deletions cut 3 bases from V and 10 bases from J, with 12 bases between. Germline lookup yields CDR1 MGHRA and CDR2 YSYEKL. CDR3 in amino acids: CASSQPGAAAFF. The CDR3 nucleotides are TGCGCCAGCAGCCAGCCTGGAGCGGCAGCTTTCTTT.

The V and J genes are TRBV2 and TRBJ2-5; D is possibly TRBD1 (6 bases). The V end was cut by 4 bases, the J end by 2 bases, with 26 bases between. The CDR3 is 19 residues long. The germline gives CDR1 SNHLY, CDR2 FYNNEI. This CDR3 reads CASSVPQILGGQPQETQYF. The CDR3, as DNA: TGTGCCAGCAGTGTACCACAGATTTTAGGGGGACAACCACAAGAGACCCAGTACTTC.

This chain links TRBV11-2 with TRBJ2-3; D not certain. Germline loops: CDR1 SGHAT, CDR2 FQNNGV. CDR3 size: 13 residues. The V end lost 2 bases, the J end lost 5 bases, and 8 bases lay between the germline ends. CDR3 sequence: CASSLQTRDTQYF. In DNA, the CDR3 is TGTGCCAGCAGCTTACAAACTCGAGATACGCAGTATTTT. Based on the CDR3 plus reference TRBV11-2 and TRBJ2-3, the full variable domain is EAGVAQSPRYKIIEKRQSVAFWCNPISGHATLYWYQQILGQGPKLLIQFQNNGVVDDSQLPKDRFSAERLKGVDSTLKIQPAKLEDSAVYLCASSLQTRDTQYFGPGTRLTVL.

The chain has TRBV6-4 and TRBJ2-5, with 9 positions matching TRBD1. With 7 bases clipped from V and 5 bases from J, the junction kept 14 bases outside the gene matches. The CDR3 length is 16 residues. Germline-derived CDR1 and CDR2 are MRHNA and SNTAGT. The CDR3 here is CASKTGGVVVVETQYF. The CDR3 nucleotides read TGTGCCAGCAAAACAGGGGGCGTGGTAGTGGTGGAGACCCAGTACTTC.

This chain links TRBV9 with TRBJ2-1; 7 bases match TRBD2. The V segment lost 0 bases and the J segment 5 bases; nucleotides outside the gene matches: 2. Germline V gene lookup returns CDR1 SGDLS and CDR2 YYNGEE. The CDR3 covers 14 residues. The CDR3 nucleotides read TGTGCCAGCAGCGTAGCGGGGGGTAACAATGAGCAGTTCTTC. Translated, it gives CASSVAGGNNEQFF.

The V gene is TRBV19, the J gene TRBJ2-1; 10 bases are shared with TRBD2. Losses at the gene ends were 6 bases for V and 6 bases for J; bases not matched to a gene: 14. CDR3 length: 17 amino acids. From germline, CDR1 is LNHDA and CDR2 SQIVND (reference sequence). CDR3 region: CASRKASGSAGLNEQFF. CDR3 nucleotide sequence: TGTGCCAGTAGGAAAGCTAGCGGGAGTGCGGGCCTCAATGAGCAGTTCTTC. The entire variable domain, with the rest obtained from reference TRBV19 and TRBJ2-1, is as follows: DGGITQSPKYLFRKEGQNVTLSCEQNLNHDAMYWYRQDPGQGLRLIYYSQIVNDFQKGDIAEGYSVSREKKESFPLTVTSAQKNPTAFYLCASRKASGSAGLNEQFFGPGTRLTVL.

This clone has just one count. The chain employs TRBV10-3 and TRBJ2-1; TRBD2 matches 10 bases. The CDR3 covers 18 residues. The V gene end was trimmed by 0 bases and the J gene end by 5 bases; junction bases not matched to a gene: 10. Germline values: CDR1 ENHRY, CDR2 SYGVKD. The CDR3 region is CAISESGLATPWDNEQFF. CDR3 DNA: TGTGCCATCAGTGAGTCGGGACTAGCGACACCATGGGACAATGAGCAGTTCTTC.

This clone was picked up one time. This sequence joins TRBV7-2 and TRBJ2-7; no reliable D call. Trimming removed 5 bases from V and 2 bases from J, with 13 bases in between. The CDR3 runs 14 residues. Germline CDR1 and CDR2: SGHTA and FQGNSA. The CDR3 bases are TGTGCCAGCAGCCCTTTAATAGGGACCTACGAGCAGTACTTC. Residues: CASSPLIGTYEQYF.

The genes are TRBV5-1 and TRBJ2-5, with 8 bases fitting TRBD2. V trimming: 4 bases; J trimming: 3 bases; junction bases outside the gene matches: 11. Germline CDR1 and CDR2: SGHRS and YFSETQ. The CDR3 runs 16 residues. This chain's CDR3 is CASSGPIEAGEETQYF. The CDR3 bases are TGCGCCAGCAGCGGCCCCATTGAAGCGGGGGAAGAGACCCAGTACTTC.

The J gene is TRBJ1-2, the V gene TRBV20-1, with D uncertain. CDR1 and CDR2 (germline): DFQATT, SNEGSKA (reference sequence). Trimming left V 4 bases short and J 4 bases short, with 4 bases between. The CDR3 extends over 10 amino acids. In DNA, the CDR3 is TGCAGTGCTAAGGGCTATGGCTACACCTTC. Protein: CSAKGYGYTF.

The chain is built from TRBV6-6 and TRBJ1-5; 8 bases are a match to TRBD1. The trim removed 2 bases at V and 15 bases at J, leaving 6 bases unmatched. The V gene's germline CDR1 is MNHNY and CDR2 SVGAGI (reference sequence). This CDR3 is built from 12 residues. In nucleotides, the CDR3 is TGTGCCAGCAGTTACAGCGGACAGGGCTTGCATTTT. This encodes CASSYSGQGLHF.

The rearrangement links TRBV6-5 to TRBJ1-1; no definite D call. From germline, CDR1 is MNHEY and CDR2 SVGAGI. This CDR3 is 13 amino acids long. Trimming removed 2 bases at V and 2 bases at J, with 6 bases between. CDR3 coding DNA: TGTGCCAGCAGTTACACCCGCAACACTGAAGCTTTCTTT. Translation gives CASSYTRNTEAFF.

In nucleotides, the CDR3 is TGTGCCAGCAGCTTACAGGGCGGGCGTGTGGGGCTTAGCAATCAGCCCCAGCATTTT. It encodes CASSLQGGRVGLSNQPQHF. The V and J genes are TRBV13 and TRBJ1-5; D perhaps matches TRBD1 (5 bases). The V gene's germline CDR1 is PRHDT and CDR2 FYEKMQ (reference sequence). V was pared by 2 bases and J by 0 bases, with 20 bases between. The CDR3 has 19 residues.

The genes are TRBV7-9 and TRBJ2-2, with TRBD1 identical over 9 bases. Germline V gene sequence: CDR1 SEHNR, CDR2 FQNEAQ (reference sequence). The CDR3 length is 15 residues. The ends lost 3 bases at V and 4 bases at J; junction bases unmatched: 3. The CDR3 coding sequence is TGTGCCAGCAGCTTGGGGACAGGGCCCACCGGGGAGCTGTTTTTT. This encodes CASSLGTGPTGELFF.